This paragraph covers one T cell receptor (beta chain) sequence. TCRdb's table, derived via immunoSEQ multiplex PCR, lists solely in-frame clones and lacks some. The sample comprises about 160,000 clones, about 90% of which are singletons, and approximately 5% rests with the top ten. This sample stems from a study of blood T cell repertoires in COVID-19. CDR1 is SGHRS, CDR2 YFSETQ, per germline. This CDR3 is built from 14 residues. Losses at the gene ends were 4 bases for V and 2 bases for J; bases not matched to a gene: 3. This chain connects TRBV5-1 to TRBJ1-5; TRBD1 agrees at 7 bases. Sample: peripheral blood. This clonotype was sampled from a man in his thirties or forties with COVID-19, enrolled during active disease. The CDR3 DNA reads TGCGCCAGCAGCCCCGGGACAGGCAATCAGCCCCAGCATTTT. Translation gives CASSPGTGNQPQHF.